This passage covers 12 T cell receptor beta chains from one sample sequenced in a study of neurological immune-mediated disorders. TCRdb used MiXCR to reprocess the 5' RACE reads, holding one entry per CDR3 protein. The sample has 40,000 or so distinct CDR3 sequences, around an eighth seen once. Specimen: PBMCs. These receptors came from a woman aged 50 to 65 with HTLV-1-associated myelopathy (HAM/TSP).

The chain joins TRBV5-1 to TRBJ2-3, with 9 bases lining up with TRBD1. CDR1 is SGHRS, CDR2 YFSETQ, per germline. The CDR3 is 15 amino acids. V lost 4 bases and J lost 2; bases outside the gene matches: 5. This CDR3 reads CASSGGTGLTDTQYF. CDR3 in DNA: TGCGCCAGCAGCGGGGGGACAGGGCTCACAGATACGCAGTATTTT.

There are many counts of this clonotype. The junction shows a germline mismatch at one end, possibly a read error. J is TRBJ2-3 and V is TRBV10-3; the D is unclear. The germline V gene has CDR1 ENHRY and CDR2 SYGVKD. This CDR3 is built from 13 residues. CDR3 nucleotides: TGTGCCATCAGTGTCGGGTCGACGGATATGCAGTATTTT. Its translation: CAISVGSTDMQYF.

The sample holds many counts of this clonotype. The chain joins TRBV2 to TRBJ1-5; no reliable D call. The germline V gene encodes CDR1 SNHLY and CDR2 FYNNEI. This CDR3 contains 13 residues. Trimming removed 7 bases from V and 9 bases from J, with 16 bases in between. DNA of the CDR3: TGTGCCAGCACCCTAGGGATTAGTAGGCCCCAGCATTTT. Its protein is CASTLGISRPQHF.

As to this clonotype: A much more abundant neighbour one base away suggests this may be a read error. The chain is built from TRBV29-1 and TRBJ2-5; 10 bases agree with TRBD2. Germline CDR1 is SQVTM and CDR2 is ANQGSEA. This CDR3 spans 15 amino acids. V dropped 0 bases and J dropped 7; count of bases not matched to a gene: 8. The CDR3 sequence: CSVEELAGAGGTQYF. The CDR3 nucleotides are TGCAGCGTTGAAGAGCTAGCGGGGGCAGGAGGGACCCAGTACTTC.

This rearrangement joins TRBV12-3 or TRBV12-4 to TRBJ2-7, with TRBD1 as a possible D gene (6 bases). This CDR3 contains 16 residues. The V gene lost 3 bases and the J gene lost 3 bases, with 18 bases spanning the gap. CDR3 sequence (DNA): TGTGCCAGCAGTTTCCAGGGGCTACAATATGGCTACGAGCAGTACTTC. It is translated as CASSFQGLQYGYEQYF.

At least ten counts were recorded for this clonotype. The chain couples TRBV28 to TRBJ1-1; D is possibly TRBD1 (6 bases). CDR3 length: 15 residues. Germline-derived CDR1 and CDR2 are MDHEN and SYDVKM. V was cut by 6 bases and J by 10 bases, with 24 bases left in between. CDR3 bases: TGTGCCAGCAGACACCCCCTGACAGGTTTGCAAGGAGCTTTCTTT. As protein: CASRHPLTGLQGAFF.

Details on this clonotype: Germline and junction disagree at one end, which may indicate a read error. The chain uses TRBV5-1 and TRBJ1-1, with no clear D. Germline-derived CDR1 and CDR2 are SGHRS and YFSETQ. The CDR3 runs 14 residues. The CDR3 loop is CASSLDRTYTEGFF. CDR3 in DNA: TGCGCCAGCAGCTTGGACCGAACCTACACTGAAGGTTTCTTT.

Ten or more counts support this clonotype. V is TRBV5-6 and J is TRBJ1-5; tentative D call: TRBD1 (5 bases). CDR3 length: 15 residues. Deletions cut 4 bases from V and 5 bases from J, with 16 bases between. The V gene's germline CDR1 is SGHDT and CDR2 YYEEEE. The CDR3 coding sequence is TGTGCCAGCAGCACGGACGGAGGGGTCGATCAGCCCCAGCATTTT. It encodes CASSTDGGVDQPQHF.

This clonotype was picked up many times. V is TRBV18 and J is TRBJ2-7; 10 bases map to TRBD1. V was clipped by 1 base and J by 1 base; unmatched bases: 7. CDR1 KGHSH and CDR2 LQKENI come from the germline V gene. CDR3 length: 17 amino acids. Here the CDR3 reads CASSPRATGQGSYEQYV. CDR3 in DNA: TGTGCCAGCTCACCACGGGCAACGGGACAGGGGTCCTACGAGCAGTACGTC.

The sample holds many counts of this clonotype. J is TRBJ1-2 and V is TRBV27; TRBD1 is a possible D gene (6 bases). There are 13 residues in the CDR3. Germline V gene sequence: CDR1 MNHEY, CDR2 SMNVEV (reference sequence). The V end lost 4 bases, the J end lost 8 bases, and 14 bases lay between the germline ends. For the CDR3, the DNA is TGTGCCAGCAGTTCCGCAGGGGCAGGGGGCTACACCTTC. Translation: CASSSAGAGGYTF.

The chain couples TRBV28 to TRBJ1-6, with 9 bases identical to TRBD1. Germline trimming cut 5 bases from V and 7 bases from J; bases unmatched to any gene: 9. The CDR3 contains 16 residues. The germline V gene has CDR1 MDHEN and CDR2 SYDVKM. CDR3 protein: CASSTIDRGKNSPLHF. The CDR3 nucleotides read TGTGCCAGCAGTACGATCGACAGGGGGAAAAATTCACCCCTCCACTTT.

This clonotype showed up many times. The rearrangement uses TRBV20-1 and TRBJ2-5; D assignment may be TRBD1 or TRBD2 (5 bases each). The V gene lost 1 base and the J gene lost 5 bases, with 14 bases spanning the gap. Germline V gene lookup returns CDR1 DFQATT and CDR2 SNEGSKA (reference sequence). The CDR3 contains 14 residues. The DNA of the CDR3 is TGCAGTGCTAGAGTTCCGGGGCTGGGGGAGACCCAGTACTTC. It yields the protein CSARVPGLGETQYF.